The clone carrying this T cell receptor (beta chain) is medium-sized within its sample. No antigen is known for it. CDR1 is SGHRS, CDR2 YFSETQ, per germline. V was pared by 4 bases and J by 5 bases, with 15 bases between. The CDR3 length is 14 residues. This sample stems from a study of T cell responses to AZD1222 COVID-19 vaccine. Study results and limitations: Targets within unmutated variant regions were reportedly found for nearly half of spike-specific TCRs.

Repertoires were generated with immunoSEQ multiplex PCR, while TCRdb's copy carries only in-frame clones and drops some. The sample contains 100,000 to 120,000 clones, about 80% of which appear only once. The material sequenced was peripheral blood, taken on day 0 of AZD1222 vaccination. The clonotype was recovered from an adult in good health. The gene calls are TRBV5-1 and TRBJ1-2; D call uncertain. Here the CDR3 DNA reads TGCGCCAGCAGCCAATTTCAGGACGGTTATGGCTACACCTTC. It specifies CASSQFQDGYGYTF. The whole variable domain, filled in from reference TRBV5-1 and TRBJ1-2, reads KAGVTQTPRYLIKTRGQQVTLSCSPISGHRSVSWYQQTPGQGLQFLFEYFSETQRNKGNFPGRFSGRQFSNSRSEMNVSTLELGDSALYLCASSQFQDGYGYTFGSGTRLTVV.